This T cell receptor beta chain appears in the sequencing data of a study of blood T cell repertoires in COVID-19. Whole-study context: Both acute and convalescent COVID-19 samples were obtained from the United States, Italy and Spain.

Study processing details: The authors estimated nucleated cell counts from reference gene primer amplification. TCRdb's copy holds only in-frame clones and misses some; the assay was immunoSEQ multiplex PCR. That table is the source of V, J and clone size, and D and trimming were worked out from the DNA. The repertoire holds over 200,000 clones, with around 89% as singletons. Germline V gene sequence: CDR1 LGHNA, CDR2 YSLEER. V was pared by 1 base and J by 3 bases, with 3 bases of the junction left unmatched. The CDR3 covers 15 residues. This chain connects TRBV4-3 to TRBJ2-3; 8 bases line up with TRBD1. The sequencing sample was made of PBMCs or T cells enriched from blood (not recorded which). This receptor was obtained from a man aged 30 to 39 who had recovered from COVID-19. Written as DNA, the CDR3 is TGCGCCAGCAGCCAAGCGGACAGGGAAACAGATACGCAGTATTTT. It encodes CASSQADRETDTQYF.